The sequence of this T cell receptor (beta chain) was determined in a study of somatic mutations in cytotoxic T cells in rheumatoid arthritis. On this clone: What it binds is not known.

Positive selection with magnetic beads achieved the isolation of CD4+ and CD8+ cells, followed by a flow cytometry check of purity. General study results and limits: Measurement of CD8+ T-cell clonality revealed no significant difference between rheumatoid arthritis patients and age-matched healthy controls. Reported slight underrepresentation of TRBV07 in rheumatoid arthritis patients was not subjected to multiple-comparison adjustment. Some patients, about an eighth of the roughly 65, had a largest CD8+ clone that exceeded 20% of CD8+ cells.

Assay used: immunoSEQ multiplex PCR; TCRdb lists only in-frame clones, some missing. Of about 30,000 clones detected, around 83% appear once; the ten largest clones hold more than 6.5%. Trimming pared 3 bases from V and 10 bases from J, leaving 13 bases between. Per the germline V gene, CDR1 is MNHEY and CDR2 is SMNVEV (reference sequence). The CDR3 runs to 13 residues. The sequenced material came from CD8+ T cells sorted from blood. The clonotype was recovered from an adult with rheumatoid arthritis. The chain joins TRBV27 to TRBJ2-1; D is perhaps TRBD2 (7 bases). The CDR3 loop is CASSFPRGREQFF. CDR3 DNA sequence: TGTGCCAGCAGTTTCCCGCGGGGGCGAGAGCAGTTCTTC.